This T cell receptor beta chain was retrieved from a study of cytomegalovirus exposure and HLA in healthy donors. Study results and caveats: TCR sequences were mostly rare, though some public TCRs occurred in many donors.

These donors were members of the approximately 110-subject validation cohort, a group separate from the roughly 670-subject first cohort. The CDR3 runs to 15 residues. Germline V gene sequence: CDR1 MNHEY, CDR2 SVGAGI. Trimming took 2 bases from V and 4 from J, leaving 14 bases between them. Measured with immunoSEQ multiplex PCR; TCRdb has only the in-frame clones, and not every one. Of under 100,000 clones in the sample, 90% to 97% were seen once. On this clone itself: The antigen remains unidentified.

This TCR was sampled from a woman between 18 and 29 years old in good health and CMV-seronegative. The sample was PBMCs. The chain carries TRBV6-5 and TRBJ1-1; D is possibly TRBD1 (6 bases). This CDR3 reads CASSYDLDRTTEAFF. The CDR3 nucleotides are TGTGCCAGCAGTTACGACCTGGACAGAACCACTGAAGCTTTCTTT.